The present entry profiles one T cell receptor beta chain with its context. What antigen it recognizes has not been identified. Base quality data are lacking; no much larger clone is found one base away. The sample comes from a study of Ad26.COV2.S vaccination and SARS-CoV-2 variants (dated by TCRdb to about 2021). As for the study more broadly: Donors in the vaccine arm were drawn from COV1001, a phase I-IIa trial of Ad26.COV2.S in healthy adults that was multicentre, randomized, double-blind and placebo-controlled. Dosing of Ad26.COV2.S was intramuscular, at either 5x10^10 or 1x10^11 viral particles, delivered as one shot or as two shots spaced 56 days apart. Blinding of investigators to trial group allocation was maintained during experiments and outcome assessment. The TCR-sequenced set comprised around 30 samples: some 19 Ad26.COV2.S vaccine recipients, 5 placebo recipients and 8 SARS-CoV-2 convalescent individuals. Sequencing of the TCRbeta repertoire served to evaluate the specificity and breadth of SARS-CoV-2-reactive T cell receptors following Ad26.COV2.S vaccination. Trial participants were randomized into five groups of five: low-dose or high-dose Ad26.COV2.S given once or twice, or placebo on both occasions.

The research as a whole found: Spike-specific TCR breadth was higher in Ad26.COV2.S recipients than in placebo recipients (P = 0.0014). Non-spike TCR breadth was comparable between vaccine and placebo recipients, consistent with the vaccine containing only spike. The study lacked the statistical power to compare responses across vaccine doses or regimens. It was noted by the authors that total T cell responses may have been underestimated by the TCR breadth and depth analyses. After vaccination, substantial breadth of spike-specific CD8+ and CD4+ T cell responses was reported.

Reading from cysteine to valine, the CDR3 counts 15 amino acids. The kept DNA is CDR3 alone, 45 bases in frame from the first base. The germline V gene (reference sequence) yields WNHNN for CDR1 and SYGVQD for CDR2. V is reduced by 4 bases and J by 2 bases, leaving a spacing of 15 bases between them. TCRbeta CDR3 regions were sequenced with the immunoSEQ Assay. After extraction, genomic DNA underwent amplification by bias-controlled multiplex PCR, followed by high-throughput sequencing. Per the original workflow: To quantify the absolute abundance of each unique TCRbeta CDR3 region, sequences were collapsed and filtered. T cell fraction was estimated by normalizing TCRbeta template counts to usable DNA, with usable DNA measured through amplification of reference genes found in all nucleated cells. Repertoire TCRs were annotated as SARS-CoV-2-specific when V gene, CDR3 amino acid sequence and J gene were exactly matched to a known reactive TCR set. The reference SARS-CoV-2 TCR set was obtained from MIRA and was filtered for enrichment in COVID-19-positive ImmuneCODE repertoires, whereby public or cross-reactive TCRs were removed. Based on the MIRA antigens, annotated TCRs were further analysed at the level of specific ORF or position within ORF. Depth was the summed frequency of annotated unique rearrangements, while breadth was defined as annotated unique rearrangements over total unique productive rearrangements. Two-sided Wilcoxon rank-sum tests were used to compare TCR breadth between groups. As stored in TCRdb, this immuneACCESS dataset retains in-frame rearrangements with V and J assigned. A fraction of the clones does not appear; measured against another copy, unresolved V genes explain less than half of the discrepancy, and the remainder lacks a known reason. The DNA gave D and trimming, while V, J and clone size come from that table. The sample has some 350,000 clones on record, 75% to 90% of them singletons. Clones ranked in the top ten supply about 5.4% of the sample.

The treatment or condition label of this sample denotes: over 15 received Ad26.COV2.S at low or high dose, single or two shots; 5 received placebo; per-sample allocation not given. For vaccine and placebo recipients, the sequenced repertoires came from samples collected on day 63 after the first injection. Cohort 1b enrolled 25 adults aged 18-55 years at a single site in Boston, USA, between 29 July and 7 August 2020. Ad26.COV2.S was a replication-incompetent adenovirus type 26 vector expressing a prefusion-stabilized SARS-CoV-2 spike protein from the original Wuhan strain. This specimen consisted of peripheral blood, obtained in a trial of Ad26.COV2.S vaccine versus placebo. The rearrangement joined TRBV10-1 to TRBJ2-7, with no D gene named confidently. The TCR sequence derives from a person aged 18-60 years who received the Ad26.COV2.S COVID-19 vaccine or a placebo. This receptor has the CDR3 CASSATRFAAYEQYV. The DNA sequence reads TGCGCCAGCAGTGCCACCCGGTTCGCAGCCTACGAGCAGTACGTC.